This T cell receptor beta chain was identified in a study of cytomegalovirus exposure and HLA in healthy donors. Produced via immunoSEQ multiplex PCR; TCRdb's table is partial and in-frame only. In the table there are 150,000 to 200,000 clones, 84% of which are singletons. Germline-derived CDR1 and CDR2 are MNHNS and SASEGT. Trimming removed 11 bases from V and 4 bases from J, with 5 bases in between. This CDR3 comprises 9 residues. The source is a man younger than 30 in good health and CMV-seropositive. The chain joins TRBV6-1 to TRBJ1-1; D gene ambiguous. The sequenced sample was PBMCs. As DNA, the CDR3 is TGTGCCTCCAGCACTGAAGCTTTCTTT. Protein product: CASSTEAFF.